These 28 T cell receptor beta chains share one sample of origin, sequenced in a study of cytomegalovirus exposure and HLA in healthy donors. The protocol was immunoSEQ multiplex PCR, while the TCRdb copy is restricted to in-frame clones and leaves out a portion. The sample lists about 160,000 clones; approximately 86% were seen once. The source material was PBMCs. The receptor source for this set is a woman in her late teens or twenties in good health and CMV-seronegative.

The rearrangement uses TRBV15 and TRBJ2-5, with 7 bases fitting TRBD1. After removal of 8 bases from V and 1 base from J, the junction contained 4 bases not matched to a gene. This CDR3 region has 13 residues. The germline V gene has CDR1 LNHNV and CDR2 YYDKDF (reference sequence). CDR3 in DNA: TGTGCCACCGGGGGACAGTCCCAAGAGACCCAGTACTTC. Amino acids: CATGGQSQETQYF.

This chain joins TRBV10-1 and TRBJ2-7, with D maybe TRBD2 (6 bases). The CDR3 has 14 amino acids. Germline-derived CDR1 and CDR2 are WNHNN and SYGVQD (reference sequence). Trimming pared 8 bases from V and 4 bases from J, leaving 18 bases between. The chain's CDR3 is CASSPNGRGYEQYF. The DNA of the CDR3 is TGCGCCAGCTCCCCGAACGGGAGAGGATACGAGCAGTACTTC.

The genes are TRBV27 and TRBJ2-2; TRBD1 matches 11 bases. CDR1 is MNHEY, CDR2 SMNVEV, per germline (reference sequence). This CDR3 is built from 14 residues. V lost 6 bases and J lost 4; bases outside the gene matches: 1. CDR3 sequence: CASRGTGGTGELFF. The DNA of the CDR3 is TGTGCCAGCAGAGGGACAGGGGGCACCGGGGAGCTGTTTTTT.

The V and J genes are TRBV11-2 and TRBJ2-5, with 9 bases fitting TRBD1. Trimming removed 2 bases from V and 5 bases from J; junction bases left unmatched: 3. Germline values: CDR1 SGHAT, CDR2 FQNNGV. This CDR3 region has 14 residues. CDR3 sequence (DNA): TGTGCCAGCAGCTTAACAGGGGGCTGGGAGACCCAGTACTTC. Protein product: CASSLTGGWETQYF.

Concerning this clone: A read error may account for a junction end that differs from germline. The chain joins TRBV5-4 to TRBJ2-5; TRBD2 matches at 8 bases. This CDR3 is built from 15 residues. Germline lookup yields CDR1 SGHNT and CDR2 YYREEE (reference sequence). The CDR3 is CASSLTSGDHETQYF. The CDR3 DNA follows: TGTGCCAGCAGCTTGACTAGCGGCGACCATGAGACCCAGTACTTC.

The chain couples TRBV7-9 to TRBJ2-5; TRBD1 agrees at 7 bases. The CDR3 spans 12 residues. Losses at the gene ends were 11 bases for V and 2 bases for J; bases not matched to a gene: 5. Looked up from germline, CDR1 is SEHNR and CDR2 is FQNEAQ (reference sequence). Written as DNA, the CDR3 is TGTGCCTCAACCAGGGGGCAAGAGACCCAGTACTTC. Amino acids: CASTRGQETQYF.

The V gene is TRBV9, the J gene TRBJ2-7; 8 nucleotides line up with TRBD1. The CDR3 runs 17 residues. Germline CDR1 and CDR2: SGDLS and YYNGEE. V trimming: 0 bases; J trimming: 3 bases; junction bases outside the gene matches: 11. CDR3 protein: CASSVALGQGHNYEQYF. The CDR3, as DNA: TGTGCCAGCAGCGTAGCTTTAGGACAGGGCCACAACTACGAGCAGTACTTC. The full variable domain, in which reference TRBV9 and TRBJ2-7 provide the parts outside the CDR3, is DSGVTQTPKHLITATGQRVTLRCSPRSGDLSVYWYQQSLDQGLQFLIQYYNGEERAKGNILERFSAQQFPDLHSELNLSSLELGDSALYFCASSVALGQGHNYEQYFGPGTRLTVT.

V gene TRBV27 combines with J gene TRBJ2-1, with D perhaps matching TRBD2 (6 bases). The CDR3 has 14 amino acids. The germline gives CDR1 MNHEY, CDR2 SMNVEV (reference sequence). V lost 4 bases and J lost 6, with 13 bases in between. DNA of the CDR3: TGTGCCAGCAGTTACGGGGGAGACCGCAATGAGCAGTTCTTC. It yields the protein CASSYGGDRNEQFF.

The chain joins TRBV5-4 to TRBJ2-3; D perhaps matches TRBD1 (6 bases). Germline lookup yields CDR1 SGHNT and CDR2 YYREEE (reference sequence). This CDR3 has 13 amino acids. Trimming took off 4 bases at V and 4 bases at J, with 10 bases between the two ends. The CDR3 here is CASSPQGSDTQYF. CDR3 sequence (DNA): TGTGCCAGCAGCCCTCAGGGGTCAGATACGCAGTATTTT.

The chain has TRBV27 and TRBJ1-2; D ambiguous. With 0 bases removed from V and 0 bases from J, the gap between germline ends came to 8 bases. This CDR3 is built from 15 residues. Per the germline V gene, CDR1 is MNHEY and CDR2 is SMNVEV (reference sequence). The CDR3 sequence: CASSLSKNSNYGYTF. CDR3 DNA sequence: TGTGCCAGCAGTTTATCGAAGAACTCTAACTATGGCTACACCTTC.

V gene TRBV10-2 combines with J gene TRBJ1-5; 7 nucleotides line up with TRBD1. There are 16 residues in the CDR3. J lost 9 bases, V lost 4 bases, and 15 bases had no gene match. From germline, CDR1 is WSHSY and CDR2 SAAADI. The CDR3 protein is CASSARTGLEAGPQHF. The CDR3 coding sequence is TGCGCCAGCAGTGCCAGGACAGGTTTAGAAGCCGGGCCCCAGCATTTT.

The V call is TRBV7-2, the J call TRBJ2-5; 10 bases line up with TRBD2. This CDR3 has 13 amino acids. With V trimmed by 6 bases and J by 10 bases, 8 bases remained unmatched. The germline gives CDR1 SGHTA, CDR2 FQGNSA. The CDR3 nucleotides are TGTGCCAGCAGGAGGAGCGGGAGGGCGAGCCAGTACTTC. Protein: CASRRSGRASQYF.

V and J are TRBV29-1 and TRBJ2-1; 10 nucleotides agree with TRBD2. CDR3 length: 14 residues. The germline gives CDR1 SQVTM, CDR2 ANQGSEA. The V gene end was trimmed by 1 base and the J gene end by 7 bases; junction bases not matched to a gene: 4. The CDR3: CSVEGTSGGNEQFF. The CDR3 DNA reads as TGCAGCGTTGAAGGGACTAGCGGAGGGAATGAGCAGTTCTTC.

The count of this clone is one. The chain recombines TRBV4-3 with TRBJ1-2; the D gene is possibly TRBD1 (5 bases). From germline, CDR1 is LGHNA and CDR2 YSLEER. The CDR3 runs to 14 residues. V lost 0 bases, J lost 7 bases, and 12 bases lay in between. CDR3 region: CASSQEGVDGGYTF. The CDR3 DNA follows: TGCGCCAGCAGCCAAGAAGGGGTAGACGGTGGCTACACCTTC.

This chain connects TRBV6-1 to TRBJ1-1; D perhaps matches TRBD1 (5 bases). This CDR3 is 13 amino acids long. V dropped 4 bases and J dropped 4 bases, with 10 bases sitting between them. The V gene's germline CDR1 is MNHNS and CDR2 SASEGT. In nucleotides, the CDR3 is TGTGCCAGCAGTGTTACGGGGGGCACTGAAGCTTTCTTT. This gives the protein CASSVTGGTEAFF.

A few counts support this clone. The genes are TRBV6-5 and TRBJ1-6; TRBD1 is a possible D gene (5 bases). Per germline, CDR1 MNHEY and CDR2 SVGAGI. Trimming shortened V by 4 bases and J by 10 bases, and 14 bases separated the two germline ends. The CDR3 covers 14 residues. The CDR3 is CASSSGGPASPLHF. CDR3 DNA: TGTGCCAGCAGTTCGGGGGGTCCCGCCTCACCCCTCCACTTT.

This clone was detected once. V gene TRBV30 combines with J gene TRBJ2-3; 8 bases match TRBD1. This CDR3 has 13 amino acids. J lost 8 bases, V lost 4 bases, and 8 bases had no gene match. Per the germline V gene, CDR1 is GTSNPN and CDR2 is SVGIG (reference sequence). In DNA, the CDR3 is TGTGCCTGGAAGGACAGGGTCAGGGTTACGCAGTATTTT. Amino acids: CAWKDRVRVTQYF.

The rearrangement joins TRBV29-1 to TRBJ1-1; D is ambiguous. Germline V gene lookup returns CDR1 SQVTM and CDR2 ANQGSEA. V lost 7 bases and J 3 bases, leaving 6 bases between the germline ends. CDR3 size: 10 residues. CDR3 sequence reads: CSGGDTEAFF. The CDR3, as DNA: TGCAGCGGGGGAGACACTGAAGCTTTCTTT.

The rearrangement uses TRBV27 and TRBJ2-1; perhaps TRBD2 as D (6 bases). CDR1 and CDR2 (germline): MNHEY, SMNVEV (reference sequence). The CDR3 has 18 amino acids. The V and J ends lost 7 bases and 6 bases respectively, with 28 bases between them. The CDR3 loop is CASTLTAVGGTLINEQFF. CDR3 in DNA: TGTGCCAGCACCCTAACTGCGGTCGGCGGGACTCTGATCAATGAGCAGTTCTTC.

The sample holds a few counts of this clone. The chain couples TRBV5-1 to TRBJ2-1; 10 positions agree with TRBD2. V was clipped by 0 bases and J by 6 bases; unmatched bases: 6. This CDR3 has 16 residues. Germline assignment: CDR1 SGHRS and CDR2 YFSETQ. CDR3 nucleotide sequence: TGCGCCAGCAGCTTGGCGGTTACTAGCGGGATCAATGAGCAGTTCTTC. Translated, it gives CASSLAVTSGINEQFF. Complete variable domain (other parts from reference TRBV5-1 and TRBJ2-1): KAGVTQTPRYLIKTRGQQVTLSCSPISGHRSVSWYQQTPGQGLQFLFEYFSETQRNKGNFPGRFSGRQFSNSRSEMNVSTLELGDSALYLCASSLAVTSGINEQFFGPGTRLTVL.

V usage is TRBV4-2 and J usage is TRBJ2-5; the match to TRBD1 covers 8 bases. The CDR3 spans 17 residues. J gave up 1 base and V 1 base, and 8 bases lay outside the gene matches. Per the germline V gene, CDR1 is LGHNA and CDR2 is YNFKEQ. The CDR3 DNA reads TGTGCCAGCAGCCAAGCAGGAACAGGGGGGCTCCAAGAGACCCAGTACTTC. Protein product: CASSQAGTGGLQETQYF.

This CDR3 is CASSSGIHTDTQYF. CDR3 bases: TGTGCCAGCTCTAGCGGGATTCACACAGATACGCAGTATTTT. The chain carries TRBV6-1 and TRBJ2-3, with 9 nucleotides matching TRBD2. The junction had 5 bases not matched to a gene; V was cut back by 8 bases and J by 2 bases. The V gene's germline CDR1 is MNHNS and CDR2 SASEGT. There are 14 residues in the CDR3.

The chain uses TRBV7-9 and TRBJ1-3, with 7 bases identical to TRBD1. CDR1 is SEHNR and CDR2 is FQNEAQ in the germline V gene (reference sequence). The CDR3 sequence is 14 residues long. Trimming removed 6 bases from V and 3 bases from J; junction bases left unmatched: 5. The CDR3 nucleotides read TGTGCCAGCAGTTTACAGGGGTTTGGAAACACCATATATTTT. It is translated as CASSLQGFGNTIYF. The whole variable domain, remainder taken from reference TRBV7-9 and TRBJ1-3, is DTGVSQNPRHKITKRGQNVTFRCDPISEHNRLYWYRQTLGQGPEFLTYFQNEAQLEKSRLLSDRFSAERPKGSFSTLEIQRTEQGDSAMYLCASSLQGFGNTIYFGEGSWLTVV.

V usage is TRBV19 and J usage is TRBJ1-5; 8 positions match TRBD1. CDR1 is LNHDA, CDR2 SQIVND, per germline (reference sequence). J was trimmed by 5 bases and V by 11 bases; bases with no gene match: 23. The CDR3 covers 18 residues. The CDR3 loop reads CASRDRRLSGVHHQPQHF. The CDR3 DNA reads as TGTGCCTCCCGGGACAGGAGATTGTCAGGGGTTCACCATCAGCCCCAGCATTTT.

The chain couples TRBV15 to TRBJ2-1, with D possibly matching TRBD2 (6 bases). CDR1 is LNHNV, CDR2 YYDKDF, per germline (reference sequence). The CDR3 is made up of 14 amino acids. V was cut by 0 bases and J by 8 bases, with 11 bases left in between. CDR3: CATSRDGGNDEQFF. CDR3 sequence (DNA): TGTGCCACCAGCAGAGACGGGGGAAACGATGAGCAGTTCTTC.

The V and J genes are TRBV2 and TRBJ1-2; 9 nucleotides line up with TRBD1. Per germline, CDR1 SNHLY and CDR2 FYNNEI. The ends lost 2 bases at V and 3 bases at J; junction bases unmatched: 7. The CDR3 runs 16 residues. This CDR3 is CASSERSGDRDYGYTF. The CDR3 nucleotides read TGTGCCAGCAGTGAACGAAGCGGGGACAGGGACTATGGCTACACCTTC.

The chain is built from TRBV4-3 and TRBJ2-2; 11 bases are shared with TRBD2. The length of the CDR3 is 18 residues. Losses at the gene ends were 0 bases for V and 3 bases for J; bases not matched to a gene: 6. Germline assignment: CDR1 LGHNA and CDR2 YSLEER. The DNA of the CDR3 is TGCGCCAGCAGCCAAGATCGACTAGCGGGATTGTACACCGGGGAGCTGTTTTTT. Translated: CASSQDRLAGLYTGELFF.

The CDR3 region has the DNA TGTGCCAGCAGCGTAGGTCCCCTAGCGGGGGGGTACAATGAGCAGTTCTTC. This sequence encodes CASSVGPLAGGYNEQFF. The chain employs TRBV9 and TRBJ2-1; 12 bases are shared with TRBD2. This CDR3 contains 17 residues. Germline CDR1 and CDR2: SGDLS and YYNGEE. With V trimmed by 0 bases and J by 4 bases, 5 bases remained unmatched.